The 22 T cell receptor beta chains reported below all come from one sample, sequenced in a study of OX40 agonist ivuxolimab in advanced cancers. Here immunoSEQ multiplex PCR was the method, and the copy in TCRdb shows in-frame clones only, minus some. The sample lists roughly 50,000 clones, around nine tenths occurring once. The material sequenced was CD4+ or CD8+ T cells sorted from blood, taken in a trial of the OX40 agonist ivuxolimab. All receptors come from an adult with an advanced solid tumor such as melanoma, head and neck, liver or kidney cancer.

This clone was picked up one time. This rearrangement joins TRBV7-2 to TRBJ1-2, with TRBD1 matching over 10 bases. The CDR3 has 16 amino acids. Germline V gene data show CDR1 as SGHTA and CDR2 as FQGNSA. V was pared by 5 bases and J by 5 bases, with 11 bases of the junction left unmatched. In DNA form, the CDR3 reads TGTGCCAGCAGCCGCCCCGACAGGGGGCCAAAATATGGCTACACCTTC. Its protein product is CASSRPDRGPKYGYTF. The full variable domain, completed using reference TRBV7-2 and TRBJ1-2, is GAGVSQSPSNKVTEKGKDVELRCDPISGHTALYWYRQSLGQGLEFLIYFQGNSAPDKSGLPSDRFSAERTGGSVSTLTIQRTQQEDSAVYLCASSRPDRGPKYGYTFGSGTRLTVV.

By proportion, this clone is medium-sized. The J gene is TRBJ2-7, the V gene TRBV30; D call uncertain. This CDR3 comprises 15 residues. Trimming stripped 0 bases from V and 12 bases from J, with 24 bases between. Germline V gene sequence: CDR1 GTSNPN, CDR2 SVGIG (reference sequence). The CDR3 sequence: CAWSVSFVPWSPRYF. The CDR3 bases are TGTGCCTGGAGTGTATCCTTCGTCCCCTGGAGTCCGAGGTACTTC. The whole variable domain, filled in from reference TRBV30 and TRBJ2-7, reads SQTIHQWPATLVQPVGSPLSLECTVEGTSNPNLYWYRQAAGRGLQLLFYSVGIGQISSEVPQNLSASRPQDRQFILSSKKLLLSDSGFYLCAWSVSFVPWSPRYFGPGTRLTVT.

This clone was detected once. The CDR3 nucleotides are TGTGCCAGCAGCTTCCCCCCTTACTACGAGCAGTACTTC. As protein: CASSFPPYYEQYF. V is TRBV5-4 and J is TRBJ2-7; no definite D call. In germline, CDR1 is SGHNT, CDR2 YYREEE (reference sequence). The CDR3 is 13 residues long. Trimming shortened V by 2 bases and J by 3 bases, and 9 bases separated the two germline ends.

CDR3 bases: TGTGCCAGCAGCGGCGTGGGCGCCTACGAGCAGTACTTC. It specifies CASSGVGAYEQYF. The chain has TRBV13 and TRBJ2-7; D is unclear. CDR1 PRHDT and CDR2 FYEKMQ come from the germline V gene (reference sequence). The CDR3 totals 13 residues. V was pared by 5 bases and J by 2 bases, with 10 bases between.

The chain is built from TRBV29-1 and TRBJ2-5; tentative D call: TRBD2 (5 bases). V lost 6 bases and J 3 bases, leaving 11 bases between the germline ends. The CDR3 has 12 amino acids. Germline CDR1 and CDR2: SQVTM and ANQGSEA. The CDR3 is CSVHAGKETQYF. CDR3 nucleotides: TGCAGCGTGCATGCCGGGAAAGAGACCCAGTACTTC.

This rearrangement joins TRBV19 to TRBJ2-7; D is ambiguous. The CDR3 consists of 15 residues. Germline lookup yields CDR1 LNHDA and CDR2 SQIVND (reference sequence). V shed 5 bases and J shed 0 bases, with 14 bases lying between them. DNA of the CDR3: TGTGCCAGTAGTTCGCGTTTTTTTGGCTCCTACGAGCAGTACTTC. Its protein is CASSSRFFGSYEQYF.

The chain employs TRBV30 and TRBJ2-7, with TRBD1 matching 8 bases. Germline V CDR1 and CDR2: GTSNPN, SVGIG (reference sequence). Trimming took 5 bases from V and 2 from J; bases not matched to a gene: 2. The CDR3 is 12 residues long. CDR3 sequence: CAWGQGAYEQYF. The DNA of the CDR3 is TGTGCCTGGGGACAGGGAGCCTACGAGCAGTACTTC.

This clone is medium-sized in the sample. CDR3 coding DNA: TGCGCCAGCAGCTTGGGACAGGGGGCCGGGGAGCTGTTTTTT. This sequence encodes CASSLGQGAGELFF. The chain combines TRBV5-1 with TRBJ2-2; 9 positions agree with TRBD1. The length of the CDR3 is 14 residues. The J segment lost 6 bases and the V segment lost 0 bases, leaving 0 bases of the junction unmatched. Germline values: CDR1 SGHRS, CDR2 YFSETQ.

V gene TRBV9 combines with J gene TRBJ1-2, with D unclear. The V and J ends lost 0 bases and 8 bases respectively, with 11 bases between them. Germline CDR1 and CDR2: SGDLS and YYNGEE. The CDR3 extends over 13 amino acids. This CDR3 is CASSVESGSGYTF. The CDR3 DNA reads TGTGCCAGCAGCGTAGAATCCGGAAGCGGCTACACCTTC. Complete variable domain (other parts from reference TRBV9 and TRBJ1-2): DSGVTQTPKHLITATGQRVTLRCSPRSGDLSVYWYQQSLDQGLQFLIQYYNGEERAKGNILERFSAQQFPDLHSELNLSSLELGDSALYFCASSVESGSGYTFGSGTRLTVV.

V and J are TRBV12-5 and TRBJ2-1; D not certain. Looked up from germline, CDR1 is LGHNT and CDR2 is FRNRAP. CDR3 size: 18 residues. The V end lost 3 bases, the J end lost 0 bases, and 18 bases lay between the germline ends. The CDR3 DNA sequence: TGTGCTAGTGGTTTCGGTACCCGCCGGGCTAGCTCCTACAATGAGCAGTTCTTC. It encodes CASGFGTRRASSYNEQFF.

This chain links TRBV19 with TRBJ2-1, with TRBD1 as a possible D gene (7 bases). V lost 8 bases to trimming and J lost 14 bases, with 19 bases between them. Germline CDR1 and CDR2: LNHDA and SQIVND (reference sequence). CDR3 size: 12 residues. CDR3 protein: CASDWRGPPKFF. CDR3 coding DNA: TGTGCCAGTGATTGGAGGGGGCCACCTAAGTTCTTC.

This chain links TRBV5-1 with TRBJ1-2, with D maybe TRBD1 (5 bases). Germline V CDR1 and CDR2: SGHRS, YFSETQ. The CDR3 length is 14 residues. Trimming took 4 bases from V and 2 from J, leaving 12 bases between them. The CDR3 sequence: CASSGTTVNYGYTF. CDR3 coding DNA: TGCGCCAGCAGCGGAACGACAGTCAACTATGGCTACACCTTC.

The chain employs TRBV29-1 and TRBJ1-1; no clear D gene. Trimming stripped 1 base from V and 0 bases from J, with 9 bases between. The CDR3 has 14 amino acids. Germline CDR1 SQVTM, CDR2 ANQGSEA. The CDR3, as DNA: TGCAGCGTTGAAGGGGTCGGGATGAACACTGAAGCTTTCTTT. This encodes CSVEGVGMNTEAFF.

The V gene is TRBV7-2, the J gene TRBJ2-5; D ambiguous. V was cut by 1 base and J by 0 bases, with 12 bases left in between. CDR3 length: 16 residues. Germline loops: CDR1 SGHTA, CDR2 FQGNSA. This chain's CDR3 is CASSLGEVLYQETQYF. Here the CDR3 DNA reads TGTGCCAGCAGCTTAGGTGAGGTACTCTACCAAGAGACCCAGTACTTC.

The CDR3 here is CASSIGAANTGELFF. The CDR3 DNA reads as TGTGCCAGTAGTATTGGGGCAGCGAACACCGGGGAGCTGTTTTTT. The J gene is TRBJ2-2, the V gene TRBV19; maybe TRBD1 (5 bases). CDR1 and CDR2 from the germline V gene are LNHDA and SQIVND (reference sequence). V was shortened by 3 bases and J by 0 bases, with 8 bases between the two germline ends. CDR3 length: 15 residues.

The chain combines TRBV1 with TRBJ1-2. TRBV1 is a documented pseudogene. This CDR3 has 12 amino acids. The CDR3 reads CTSSQGGGGYTF. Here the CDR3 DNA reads TGCACCAGCAGCCAGGGGGGCGGTGGCTACACCTTC.

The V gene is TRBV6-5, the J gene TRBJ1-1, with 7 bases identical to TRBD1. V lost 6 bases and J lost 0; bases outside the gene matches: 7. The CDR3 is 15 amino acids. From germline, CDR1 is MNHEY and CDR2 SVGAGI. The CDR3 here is CASRPRQGMNTEAFF. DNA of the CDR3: TGTGCCAGCAGGCCTCGACAGGGAATGAACACTGAAGCTTTCTTT.

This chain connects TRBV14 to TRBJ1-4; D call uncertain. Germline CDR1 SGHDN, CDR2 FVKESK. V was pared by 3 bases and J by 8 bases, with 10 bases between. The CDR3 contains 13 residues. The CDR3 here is CASSHRVDEKLFF. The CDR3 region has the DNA TGTGCCAGCAGCCACCGAGTAGACGAAAAACTGTTTTTT.

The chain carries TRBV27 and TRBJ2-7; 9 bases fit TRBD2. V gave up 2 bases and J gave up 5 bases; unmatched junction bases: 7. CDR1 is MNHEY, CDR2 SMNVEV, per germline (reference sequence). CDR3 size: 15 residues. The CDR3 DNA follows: TGTGCCAGCAGTTTAGGTAGCGGGAGTTTCAACGAGCAGTACTTC. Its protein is CASSLGSGSFNEQYF.

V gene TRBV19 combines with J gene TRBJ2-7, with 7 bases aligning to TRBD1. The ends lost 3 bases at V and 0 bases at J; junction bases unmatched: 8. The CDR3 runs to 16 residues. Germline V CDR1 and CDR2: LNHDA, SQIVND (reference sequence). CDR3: CASSIRDSDFSYEQYF. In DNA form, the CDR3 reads TGTGCCAGTAGTATCCGGGACAGTGATTTCTCCTACGAGCAGTACTTC. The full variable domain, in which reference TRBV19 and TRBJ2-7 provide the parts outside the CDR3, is DGGITQSPKYLFRKEGQNVTLSCEQNLNHDAMYWYRQDPGQGLRLIYYSQIVNDFQKGDIAEGYSVSREKKESFPLTVTSAQKNPTAFYLCASSIRDSDFSYEQYFGPGTRLTVT.

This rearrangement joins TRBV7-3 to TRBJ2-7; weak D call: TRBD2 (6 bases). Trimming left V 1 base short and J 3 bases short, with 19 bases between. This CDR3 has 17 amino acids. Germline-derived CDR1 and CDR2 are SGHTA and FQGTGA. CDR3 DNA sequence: TGTGCCAGCAGCTTAAACCCCTGGAGCGGGTCCATCTACGAGCAGTACTTC. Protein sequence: CASSLNPWSGSIYEQYF.

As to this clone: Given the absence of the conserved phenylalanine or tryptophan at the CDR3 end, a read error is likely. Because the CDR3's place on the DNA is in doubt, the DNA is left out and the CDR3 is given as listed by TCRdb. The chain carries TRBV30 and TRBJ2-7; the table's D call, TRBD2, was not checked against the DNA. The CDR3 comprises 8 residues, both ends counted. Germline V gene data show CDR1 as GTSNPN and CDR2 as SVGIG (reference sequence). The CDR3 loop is CAWSREFL.